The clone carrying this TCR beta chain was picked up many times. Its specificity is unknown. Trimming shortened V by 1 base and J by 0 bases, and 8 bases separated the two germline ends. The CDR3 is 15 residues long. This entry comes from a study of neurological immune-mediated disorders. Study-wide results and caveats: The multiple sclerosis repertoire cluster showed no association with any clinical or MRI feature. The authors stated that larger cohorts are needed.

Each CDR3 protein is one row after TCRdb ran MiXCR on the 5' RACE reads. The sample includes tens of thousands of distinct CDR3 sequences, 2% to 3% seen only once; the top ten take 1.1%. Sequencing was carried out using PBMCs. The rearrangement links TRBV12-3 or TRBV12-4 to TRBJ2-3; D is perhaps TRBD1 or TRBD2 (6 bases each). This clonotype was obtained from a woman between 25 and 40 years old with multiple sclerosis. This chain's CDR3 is CASSLGGGSTDTQYF. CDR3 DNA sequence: TGTGCCAGCAGTTTAGGAGGGGGGAGCACAGATACGCAGTATTTT.